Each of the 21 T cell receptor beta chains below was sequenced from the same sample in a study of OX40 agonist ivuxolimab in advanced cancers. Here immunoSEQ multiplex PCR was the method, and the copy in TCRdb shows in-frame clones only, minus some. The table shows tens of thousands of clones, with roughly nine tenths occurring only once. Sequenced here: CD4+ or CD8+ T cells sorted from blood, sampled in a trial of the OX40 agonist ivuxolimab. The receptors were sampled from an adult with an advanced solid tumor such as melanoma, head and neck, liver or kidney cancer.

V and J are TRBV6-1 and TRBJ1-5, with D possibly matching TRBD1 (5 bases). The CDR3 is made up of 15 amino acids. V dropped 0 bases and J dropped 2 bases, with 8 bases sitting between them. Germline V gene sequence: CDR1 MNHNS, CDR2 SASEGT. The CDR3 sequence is CASSEASRGNQPQHF. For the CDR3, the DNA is TGTGCCAGCAGTGAAGCGTCCAGGGGCAATCAGCCCCAGCATTTT.

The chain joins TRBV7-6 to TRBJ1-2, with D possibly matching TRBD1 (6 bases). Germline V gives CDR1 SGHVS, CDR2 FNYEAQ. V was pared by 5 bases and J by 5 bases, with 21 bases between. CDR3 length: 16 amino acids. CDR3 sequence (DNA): TGTGCCAGCAGCCTCACCAGTGGGGGCCAGGGGTATGGCTACACCTTC. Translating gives CASSLTSGGQGYGYTF.

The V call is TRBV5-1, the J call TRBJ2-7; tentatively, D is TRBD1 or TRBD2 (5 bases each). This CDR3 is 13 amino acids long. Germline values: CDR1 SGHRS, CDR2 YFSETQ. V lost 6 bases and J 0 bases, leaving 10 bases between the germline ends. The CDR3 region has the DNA TGCGCCAGCAACGCAGGGAGCTCCTACGAGCAGTACTTC. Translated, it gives CASNAGSSYEQYF. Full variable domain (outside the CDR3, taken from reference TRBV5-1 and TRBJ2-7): KAGVTQTPRYLIKTRGQQVTLSCSPISGHRSVSWYQQTPGQGLQFLFEYFSETQRNKGNFPGRFSGRQFSNSRSEMNVSTLELGDSALYLCASNAGSSYEQYFGPGTRLTVT.

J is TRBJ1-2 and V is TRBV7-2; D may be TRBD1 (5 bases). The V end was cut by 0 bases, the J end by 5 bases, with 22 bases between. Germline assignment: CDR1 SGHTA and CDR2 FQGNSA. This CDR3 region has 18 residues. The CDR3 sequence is CASSLALISGRNVYGYTF. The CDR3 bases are TGTGCCAGCAGCTTAGCGCTTATCTCAGGGAGGAACGTATATGGCTACACCTTC.

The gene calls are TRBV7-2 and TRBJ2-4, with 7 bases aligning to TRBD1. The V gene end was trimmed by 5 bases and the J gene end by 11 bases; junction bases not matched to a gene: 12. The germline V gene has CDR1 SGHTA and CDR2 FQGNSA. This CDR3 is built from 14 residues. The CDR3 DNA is TGTGCCAGCAGCGCAGCCCCGGGACAGTCGGTTCAGTACTTC. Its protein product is CASSAAPGQSVQYF.

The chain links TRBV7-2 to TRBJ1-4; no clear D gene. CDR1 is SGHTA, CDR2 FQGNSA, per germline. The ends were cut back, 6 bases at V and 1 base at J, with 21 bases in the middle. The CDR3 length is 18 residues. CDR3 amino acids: CASRVTPNRAITNEKLFF. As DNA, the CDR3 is TGTGCCAGCAGGGTGACCCCAAACCGGGCCATAACTAATGAAAAACTGTTTTTT.

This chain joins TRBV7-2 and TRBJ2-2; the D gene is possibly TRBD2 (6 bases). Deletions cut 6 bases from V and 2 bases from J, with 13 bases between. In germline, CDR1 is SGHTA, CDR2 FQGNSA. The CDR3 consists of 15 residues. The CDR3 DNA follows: TGTGCCAGCAGACTTGCGGGGACTAACACCGGGGAGCTGTTTTTT. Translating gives CASRLAGTNTGELFF.

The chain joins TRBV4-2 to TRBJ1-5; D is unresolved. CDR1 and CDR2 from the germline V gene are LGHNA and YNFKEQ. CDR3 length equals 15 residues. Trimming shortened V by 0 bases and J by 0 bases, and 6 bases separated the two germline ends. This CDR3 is CASSQEVNSNQPQHF. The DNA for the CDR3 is TGTGCCAGCAGCCAAGAAGTAAATAGCAATCAGCCCCAGCATTTT.

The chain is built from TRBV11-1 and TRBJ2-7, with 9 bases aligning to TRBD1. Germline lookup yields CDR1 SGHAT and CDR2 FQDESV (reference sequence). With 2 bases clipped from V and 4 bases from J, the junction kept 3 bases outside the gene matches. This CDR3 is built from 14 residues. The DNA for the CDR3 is TGTGCCAGCAGCTTACAGGGACAGGGTTACGAGCAGTACTTC. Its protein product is CASSLQGQGYEQYF. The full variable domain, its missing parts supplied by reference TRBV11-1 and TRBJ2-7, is EAEVAQSPRYKITEKSQAVAFWCDPISGHATLYWYRQILGQGPELLVQFQDESVVDDSQLPKDRFSAERLKGVDSTLKIQPAELGDSAMYLCASSLQGQGYEQYFGPGTRLTVT.

The CDR3, as DNA: TGCGCCAGCAGAAGAGCGGGGGGTCGGGATGAGCAGTTCTTC. Its protein is CASRRAGGRDEQFF. The V and J genes are TRBV5-1 and TRBJ2-1; 9 nucleotides align to TRBD2. Germline V lookup: CDR1 SGHRS, CDR2 YFSETQ. CDR3 length: 14 residues. The J segment lost 8 bases and the V segment lost 5 bases, leaving 8 bases of the junction unmatched.

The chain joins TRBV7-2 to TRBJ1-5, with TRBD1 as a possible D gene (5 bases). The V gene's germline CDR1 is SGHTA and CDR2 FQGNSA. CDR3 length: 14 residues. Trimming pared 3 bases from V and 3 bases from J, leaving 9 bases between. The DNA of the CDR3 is TGTGCCAGCAGCTTGGGGGGACTCAATCAGCCCCAGCATTTT. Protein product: CASSLGGLNQPQHF.

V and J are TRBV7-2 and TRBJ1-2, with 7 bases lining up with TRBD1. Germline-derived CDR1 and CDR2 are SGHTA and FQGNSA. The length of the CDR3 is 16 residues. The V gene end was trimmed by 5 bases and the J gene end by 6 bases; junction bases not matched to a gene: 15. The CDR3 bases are TGTGCCAGCAGCACCGCACGACAGGGAAGGGGGAATGGCTACACCTTC. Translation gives CASSTARQGRGNGYTF.

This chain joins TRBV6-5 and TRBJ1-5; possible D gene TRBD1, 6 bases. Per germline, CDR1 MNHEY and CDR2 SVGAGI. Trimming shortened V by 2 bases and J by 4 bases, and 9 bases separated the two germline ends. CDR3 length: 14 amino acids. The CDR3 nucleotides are TGTGCCAGCAGTTACGGGCAGGGGAATCAGCCCCAGCATTTT. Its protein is CASSYGQGNQPQHF.

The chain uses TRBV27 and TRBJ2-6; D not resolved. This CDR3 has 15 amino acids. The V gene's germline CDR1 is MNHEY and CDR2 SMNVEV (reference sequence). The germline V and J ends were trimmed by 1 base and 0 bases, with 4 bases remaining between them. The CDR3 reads CASSLYFSGANVLTF. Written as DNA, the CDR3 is TGTGCCAGCAGTTTATATTTCTCTGGGGCCAACGTCCTGACTTTC.

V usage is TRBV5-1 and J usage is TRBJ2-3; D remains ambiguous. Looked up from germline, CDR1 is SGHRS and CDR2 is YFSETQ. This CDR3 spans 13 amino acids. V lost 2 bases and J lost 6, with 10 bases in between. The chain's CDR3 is CASSFGSPDTQYF. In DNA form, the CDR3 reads TGCGCCAGCAGCTTTGGTAGCCCCGATACGCAGTATTTT.

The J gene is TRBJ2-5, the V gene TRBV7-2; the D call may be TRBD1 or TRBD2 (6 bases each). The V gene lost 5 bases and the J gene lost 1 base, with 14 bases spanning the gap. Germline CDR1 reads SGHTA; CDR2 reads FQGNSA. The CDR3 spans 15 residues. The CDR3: CASSLWGRGQETQYF. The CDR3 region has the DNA TGTGCCAGCAGCCTCTGGGGGCGGGGCCAAGAGACCCAGTACTTC.

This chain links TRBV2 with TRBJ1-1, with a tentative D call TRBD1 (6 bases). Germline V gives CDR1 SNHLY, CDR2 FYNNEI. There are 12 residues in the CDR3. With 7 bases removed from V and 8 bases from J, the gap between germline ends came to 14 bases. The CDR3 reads CASKRTALEAFF. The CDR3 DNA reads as TGTGCCAGCAAAAGGACAGCCTTAGAAGCTTTCTTT. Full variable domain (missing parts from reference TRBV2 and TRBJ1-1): EPEVTQTPSHQVTQMGQEVILRCVPISNHLYFYWYRQILGQKVEFLVSFYNNEISEKSEIFDDQFSVERPDGSNFTLKIRSTKLEDSAMYFCASKRTALEAFFGQGTRLTVV.

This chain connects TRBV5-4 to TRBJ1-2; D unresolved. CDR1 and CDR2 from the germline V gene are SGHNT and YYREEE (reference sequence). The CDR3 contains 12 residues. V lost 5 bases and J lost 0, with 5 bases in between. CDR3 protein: CASSRANYGYTF. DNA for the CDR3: TGTGCCAGCAGTAGAGCTAACTATGGCTACACCTTC.

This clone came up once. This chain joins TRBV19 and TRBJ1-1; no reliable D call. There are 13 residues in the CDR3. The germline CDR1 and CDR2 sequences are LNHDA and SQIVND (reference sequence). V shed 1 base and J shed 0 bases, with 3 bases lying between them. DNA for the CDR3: TGTGCCAGTAGTATAGGAGTGAACACTGAAGCTTTCTTT. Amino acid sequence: CASSIGVNTEAFF.

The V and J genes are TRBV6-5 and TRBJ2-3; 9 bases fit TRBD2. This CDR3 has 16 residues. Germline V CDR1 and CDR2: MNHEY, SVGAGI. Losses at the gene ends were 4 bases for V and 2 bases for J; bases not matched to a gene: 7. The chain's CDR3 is CASSSRERGVTDTQYF. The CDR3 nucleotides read TGTGCCAGCAGTTCAAGAGAGCGGGGGGTCACAGATACGCAGTATTTT.

CDR3 nucleotides: TGTGCCAGCAGCTTAGCAAGCGGGGGATTCCAAGAGACCCAGTACTTC. Residues: CASSLASGGFQETQYF. V usage is TRBV7-2 and J usage is TRBJ2-5; 8 bases map to TRBD2. V was clipped by 0 bases and J by 1 base; unmatched bases: 4. The CDR3 has 16 residues. Looked up from germline, CDR1 is SGHTA and CDR2 is FQGNSA.